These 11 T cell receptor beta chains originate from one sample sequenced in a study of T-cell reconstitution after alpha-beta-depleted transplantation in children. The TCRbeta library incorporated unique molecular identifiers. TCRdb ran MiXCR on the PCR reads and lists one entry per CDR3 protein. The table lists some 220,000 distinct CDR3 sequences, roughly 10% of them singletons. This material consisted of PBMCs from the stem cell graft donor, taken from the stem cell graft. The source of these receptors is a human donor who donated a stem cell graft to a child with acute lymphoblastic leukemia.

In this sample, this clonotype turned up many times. CDR3 coding DNA: TGTGCCAGCAGTTTTTACGGGCTCAATCAGCCCCAGCATTTT. It is translated as CASSFYGLNQPQHF. This sequence joins TRBV12-3 or TRBV12-4 and TRBJ1-5; D gene uncertain. V gave up 3 bases and J gave up 3 bases, with 9 bases separating them. This CDR3 has 14 amino acids.

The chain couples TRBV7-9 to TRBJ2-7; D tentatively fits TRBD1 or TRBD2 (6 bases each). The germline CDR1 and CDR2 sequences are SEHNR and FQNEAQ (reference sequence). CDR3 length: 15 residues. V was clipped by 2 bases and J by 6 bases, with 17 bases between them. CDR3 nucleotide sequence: TGTGCCAGCAGCTTAACGGGGGCAGAAAACGGCGAGCAGTACTTC. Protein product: CASSLTGAENGEQYF. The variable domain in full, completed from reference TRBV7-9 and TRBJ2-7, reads DTGVSQNPRHKITKRGQNVTFRCDPISEHNRLYWYRQTLGQGPEFLTYFQNEAQLEKSRLLSDRFSAERPKGSFSTLEIQRTEQGDSAMYLCASSLTGAENGEQYFGPGTRLTVT.

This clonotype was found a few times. The chain's CDR3 is CASSFYEQFF. The CDR3 nucleotides read TGTGCCAGCAGTTTCTATGAGCAGTTCTTC. The V gene is TRBV28, the J gene TRBJ2-1; D not resolved. The CDR3 has 10 amino acids. From germline, CDR1 is MDHEN and CDR2 SYDVKM. The V end was cut by 3 bases, the J end by 8 bases, with 2 bases between.

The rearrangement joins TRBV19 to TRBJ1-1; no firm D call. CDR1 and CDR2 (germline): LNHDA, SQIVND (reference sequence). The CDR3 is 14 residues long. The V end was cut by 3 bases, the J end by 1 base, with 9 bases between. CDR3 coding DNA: TGTGCCAGTAGTATTTCGGATGGGAACACTGAAGCTTTCTTT. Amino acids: CASSISDGNTEAFF.

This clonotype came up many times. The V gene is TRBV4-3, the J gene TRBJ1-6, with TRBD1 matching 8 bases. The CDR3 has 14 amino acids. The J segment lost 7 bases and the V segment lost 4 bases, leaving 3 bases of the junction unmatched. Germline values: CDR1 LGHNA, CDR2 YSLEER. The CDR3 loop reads CASSPDRANSPLHF. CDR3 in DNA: TGCGCCAGCAGCCCGGACAGGGCAAATTCACCCCTCCACTTT.

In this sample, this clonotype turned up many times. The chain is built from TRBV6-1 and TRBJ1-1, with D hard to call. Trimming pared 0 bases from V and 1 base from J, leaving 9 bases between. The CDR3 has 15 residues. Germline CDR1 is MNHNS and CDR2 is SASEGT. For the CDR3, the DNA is TGTGCCAGCAGTGAAGCGCTTGACGGGAACACTGAAGCTTTCTTT. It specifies CASSEALDGNTEAFF.

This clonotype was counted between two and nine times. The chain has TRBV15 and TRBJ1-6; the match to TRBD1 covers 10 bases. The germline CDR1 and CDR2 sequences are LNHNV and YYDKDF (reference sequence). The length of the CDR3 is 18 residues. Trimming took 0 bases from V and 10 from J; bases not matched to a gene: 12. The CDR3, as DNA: TGTGCCACCAGCAGAGATCCCCTTCGGACAGGGGGTTTGTCACCCCTCCACTTT. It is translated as CATSRDPLRTGGLSPLHF.

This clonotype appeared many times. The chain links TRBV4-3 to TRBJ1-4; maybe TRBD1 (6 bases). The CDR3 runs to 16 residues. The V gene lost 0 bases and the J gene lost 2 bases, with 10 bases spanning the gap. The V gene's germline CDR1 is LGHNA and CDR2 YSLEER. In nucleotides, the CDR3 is TGCGCCAGCAGCCAAGATCGAGGACAGACTAATGAAAAACTGTTTTTT. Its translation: CASSQDRGQTNEKLFF.

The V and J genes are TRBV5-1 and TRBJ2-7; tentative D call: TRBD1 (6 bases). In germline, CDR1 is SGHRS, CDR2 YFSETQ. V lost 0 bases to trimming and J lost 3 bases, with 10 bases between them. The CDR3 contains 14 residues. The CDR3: CASSLGQEDYEQYF. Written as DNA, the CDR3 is TGCGCCAGCAGCTTGGGACAGGAGGACTACGAGCAGTACTTC.

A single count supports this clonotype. The CDR3 region is CSARRGGRETGELFF. CDR3 nucleotide sequence: TGCAGTGCTAGACGAGGGGGCCGCGAAACCGGGGAGCTGTTTTTT. The genes are TRBV20-1 and TRBJ2-2; TRBD1 agrees at 7 bases. J lost 5 bases, V lost 2 bases, and 8 bases had no gene match. CDR3 size: 15 residues. Germline assignment: CDR1 DFQATT and CDR2 SNEGSKA (reference sequence).

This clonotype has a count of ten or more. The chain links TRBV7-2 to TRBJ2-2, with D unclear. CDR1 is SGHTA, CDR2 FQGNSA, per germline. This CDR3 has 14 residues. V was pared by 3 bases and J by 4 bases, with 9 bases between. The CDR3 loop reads CASSLTPVTGELFF. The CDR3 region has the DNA TGTGCCAGCAGCTTGACCCCTGTCACCGGGGAGCTGTTTTTT.